The source of this TCR beta chain is a study of CD8+ T cells in alopecia areata. As for the study in general: Treatment of the treated patients consisted of oral tofacitinib, 5 to 10 mg twice daily. Study outcomes and limitations: Compared with mice, patients displayed less clear TCR sharing, possibly for HLA-related reasons. On tofacitinib, scalp and blood still held many of the expanded lesional clones. Because one nonresponder was included, the link of baseline CD8+ expansion to response is considered uncertain.

As to this clone: Its antigen is undetermined.

The CDR3 extends over 14 amino acids. V lost 8 bases and J lost 5, with 15 bases in between. In germline, CDR1 is SNHLY, CDR2 FYNNEI. The sample's treatment: oral pan-JAK inhibitor, 5-10 mg twice daily. Sampling of alopecia areata patients yielded lesional scalp punch biopsies as well as peripheral blood. It was cDNA, reverse transcribed from extracted RNA, that served as the sequencing template. Profiled with immunoSEQ multiplex PCR; TCRdb holds only in-frame clones, not every one. This sample carries around 4,100 clones, 69% of them seen once, and the ten largest clones take more than 7%. This chain joins TRBV2 and TRBJ2-2; D is perhaps TRBD2 (6 bases). The sequencing here drew on skin, taken at week 24, from a patient treated with tofacitinib. The origin of this receptor is a human donor with alopecia areata. The CDR3 region is CASGGTVDTGELFF. In DNA form, the CDR3 reads TGTGCCAGCGGGGGGACTGTAGATACCGGGGAGCTGTTTTTT. Supplemented by reference TRBV2 and TRBJ2-2, the full variable domain reads EPEVTQTPSHQVTQMGQEVILRCVPISNHLYFYWYRQILGQKVEFLVSFYNNEISEKSEIFDDQFSVERPDGSNFTLKIRSTKLEDSAMYFCASGGTVDTGELFFGEGSRLTVL.